This TCR beta chain was recorded in a study of cytotoxic CD8 clonotypes in ibrutinib-treated CLL. Study at large: The patients comprised 11 relapsed/refractory and some 15 treatment-naive cases, 17 to 18 IGHV unmutated. Study results and caveats: At ibrutinib response, clonality increased, and at progression it declined back toward baseline.

Trimming removed 3 bases at V and 2 bases at J, with 11 bases between. CDR3 length equals 14 residues. The V gene's germline CDR1 is SGHVS and CDR2 FNYEAQ. About this clone itself: The antigen is not known.

TCRdb keeps only in-frame clones here, not all; method: immunoSEQ multiplex PCR. The sample lists approximately 70,000 clones, about 84% seen once, with roughly 8% in the top ten. Material: PBMCs, obtained at disease progression, from a patient treated with ibrutinib. The chain carries TRBV7-6 and TRBJ2-7; D is ambiguous. The clonotype was recovered from a human donor with chronic lymphocytic leukemia. CDR3 in amino acids: CASSFGYHAYEQYF. Here the CDR3 DNA reads TGTGCCAGCAGCTTTGGGTACCACGCCTACGAGCAGTACTTC.